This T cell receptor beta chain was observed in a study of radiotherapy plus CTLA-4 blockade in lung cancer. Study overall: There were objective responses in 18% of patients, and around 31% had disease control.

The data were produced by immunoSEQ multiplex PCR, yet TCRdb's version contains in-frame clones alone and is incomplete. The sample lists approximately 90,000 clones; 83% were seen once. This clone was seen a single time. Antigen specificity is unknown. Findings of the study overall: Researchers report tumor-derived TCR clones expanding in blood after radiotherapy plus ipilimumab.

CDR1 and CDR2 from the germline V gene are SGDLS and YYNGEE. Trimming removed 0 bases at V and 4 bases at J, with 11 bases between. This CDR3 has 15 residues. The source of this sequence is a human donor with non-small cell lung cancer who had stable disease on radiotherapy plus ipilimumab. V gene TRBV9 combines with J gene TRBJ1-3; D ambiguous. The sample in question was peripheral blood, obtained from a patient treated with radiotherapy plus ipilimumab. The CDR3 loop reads CASSVEGRRGNTIYF. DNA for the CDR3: TGTGCCAGCAGCGTAGAGGGCAGGAGAGGAAACACCATATATTTT.